These T cell receptor beta chains were read from a single sample in a study of control samples from healthy donors and cancer patients. Repertoires were generated with immunoSEQ multiplex PCR, while TCRdb's copy carries only in-frame clones and drops some. The sample consists of some 120,000 clones, approximately 94% of them appearing once. The sample consisted of blood. These receptors came from a man younger than 45 in good health. Each CDR3 is given with its conserved first and last residue. The D gene is left open where the match is weak. Clone size is given for some rows only: seen once, a few or many times, or a class if the clone is expanded.

v_gene	d_gene	j_gene	abundance	CDR3aa	CDR3nt
TRBV27	TRBD2	TRBJ2-1	-	CASSLLAGGRNEQFF	TGTGCCAGCAGTTTACTAGCGGGGGGGCGAAATGAGCAGTTCTTC
TRBV6-1	-	TRBJ2-7	-	CASSDKGNDEQYF	TGTGCCAGCAGTGATAAAGGAAACGACGAGCAGTACTTC
TRBV7-8	-	TRBJ1-5	-	CASSLGVGRNQPQHF	TGTGCCAGCAGCTTAGGGGTAGGCAGGAATCAGCCCCAGCATTTT
TRBV19	TRBD1	TRBJ1-6	-	CASRDRDRDNSPLHF	TGTGCCAGTAGAGACCGGGACAGGGATAATTCACCCCTCCACTTT
TRBV28	-	TRBJ1-4	-	CASSWEAGFNEKLFF	TGTGCCAGCAGTTGGGAGGCAGGCTTCAATGAAAAACTGTTTTTT
TRBV19	TRBD1	TRBJ1-3	-	CASSTGQASGNTIYF	TGTGCCAGTAGTACGGGACAGGCCTCTGGAAACACCATATATTTT
TRBV7-2	-	TRBJ1-1	-	CASSLEIGGVNTEAFF	TGTGCCAGCAGCTTAGAAATCGGAGGGGTGAACACTGAAGCTTTCTTT
TRBV4-3	-	TRBJ2-3	-	CASSQDPTLTTQYF	TGCGCCAGCAGCCAAGATCCCACCCTGACTACGCAGTATTTT
TRBV12-3/TRBV12-4	-	TRBJ1-2	-	CASTSPAGHGYTF	TGTGCCAGCACCTCACCGGCAGGACACGGCTACACCTTC
TRBV9	-	TRBJ1-3	-	CASSVGIPGGHSGNTIYF	TGTGCCAGCAGCGTTGGCATTCCTGGCGGGCACTCTGGAAACACCATATATTTT
TRBV2	-	TRBJ1-6	-	CASRIQGGVNSPLHF	TGTGCCAGCAGGATACAGGGAGGCGTTAATTCACCCCTCCACTTT
TRBV6-1	-	TRBJ1-1	-	CASSEDPRTEAFF	TGTGCCAGCAGTGAAGATCCCCGCACTGAAGCTTTCTTT
TRBV9	-	TRBJ2-5	once	CASSVDRETQYF	TGTGCCAGCAGCGTAGATCGAGAGACCCAGTACTTC
TRBV4-1	-	TRBJ1-1	-	CASSQAGWGRAFF	TGCGCCAGCAGCCAAGCAGGATGGGGACGAGCTTTCTTT
TRBV5-6	TRBD1	TRBJ2-5	-	CASSLEQGLGETQYF	TGTGCCAGCAGCTTGGAACAGGGGTTGGGGGAGACCCAGTACTTC
TRBV6-5	-	TRBJ2-3	-	CASSQTDTQYF	TGTGCCAGCAGCCAAACAGATACGCAGTATTTT
TRBV14	-	TRBJ1-4	once	CASSQGIDATNEKLFF	TGTGCCAGCAGCCAAGGGATTGACGCAACTAATGAAAAACTGTTTTTT
TRBV6-1	-	TRBJ1-1	-	CASSEALPPIEAFF	TGTGCCAGCAGTGAAGCGCTTCCCCCGATCGAAGCTTTCTTT
TRBV7-2	-	TRBJ1-1	-	CASSFLSGAMNTEAFF	TGTGCCAGCAGCTTTCTATCAGGGGCCATGAACACTGAAGCTTTCTTT
TRBV19	-	TRBJ1-5	-	CASSIQGWNQPQHF	TGTGCCAGTAGTATCCAGGGTTGGAATCAGCCCCAGCATTTT
TRBV4-3	TRBD2	TRBJ2-1	-	CASSQVASGGEQFF	TGCGCCAGCAGCCAAGTGGCTAGCGGGGGAGAGCAGTTCTTC
TRBV2	-	TRBJ2-2	-	CASSEVAGHTGELFF	TGTGCCAGCAGTGAAGTGGCAGGGCACACCGGGGAGCTGTTTTTT
TRBV4-3	-	TRBJ2-7	-	CASSQDRQGRAYEQYF	TGCGCCAGCAGCCAAGATCGGCAGGGGAGGGCCTACGAGCAGTACTTC
TRBV19	-	TRBJ1-5	-	CATEDPASNQPQHF	TGTGCCACCGAAGACCCCGCCAGCAATCAGCCCCAGCATTTT
TRBV7-8	-	TRBJ1-1	-	CASSLDLGVGTEAFF	TGTGCCAGCAGCTTAGACCTCGGAGTGGGCACTGAAGCTTTCTTT
TRBV19	TRBD2	TRBJ2-7	-	CASSPLASGYEQYF	TGTGCCAGTAGTCCCCTAGCTAGCGGCTACGAGCAGTACTTC
TRBV29-1	TRBD1	TRBJ1-1	-	CSVRGSTGGEAFF	TGCAGCGTCCGAGGATCCACAGGGGGTGAAGCTTTCTTT
TRBV15	-	TRBJ2-5	-	CATSRGGKETQYF	TGTGCCACCAGCAGAGGGGGGAAAGAGACCCAGTACTTC
TRBV3-1/TRBV3-2	-	TRBJ1-2	-	CASSQYWTDGYGYTF	TGTGCCAGCAGCCAATACTGGACGGACGGCTATGGCTACACCTTC
TRBV30	TRBD1	TRBJ1-4	-	CAWSSTSGQGGKLFF	TGTGCCTGGAGTTCAACCTCCGGACAGGGCGGAAAACTGTTTTTT
TRBV5-5	TRBD2	TRBJ2-1	once	CASTHRGLAGVNSYNEQFF	TGTGCCAGCACCCACAGGGGACTAGCGGGGGTCAACTCCTACAATGAGCAGTTCTTC
TRBV4-2	TRBD2	TRBJ2-1	-	CASSPRGAGGPYGNEQFF	TGTGCCAGCAGCCCCCGAGGAGCGGGGGGGCCTTACGGCAATGAGCAGTTCTTC
TRBV7-2	TRBD1	TRBJ1-4	-	CASSSSGGQGNEKLFF	TGTGCCAGCAGCTCTAGTGGGGGACAGGGGAATGAAAAACTGTTTTTT